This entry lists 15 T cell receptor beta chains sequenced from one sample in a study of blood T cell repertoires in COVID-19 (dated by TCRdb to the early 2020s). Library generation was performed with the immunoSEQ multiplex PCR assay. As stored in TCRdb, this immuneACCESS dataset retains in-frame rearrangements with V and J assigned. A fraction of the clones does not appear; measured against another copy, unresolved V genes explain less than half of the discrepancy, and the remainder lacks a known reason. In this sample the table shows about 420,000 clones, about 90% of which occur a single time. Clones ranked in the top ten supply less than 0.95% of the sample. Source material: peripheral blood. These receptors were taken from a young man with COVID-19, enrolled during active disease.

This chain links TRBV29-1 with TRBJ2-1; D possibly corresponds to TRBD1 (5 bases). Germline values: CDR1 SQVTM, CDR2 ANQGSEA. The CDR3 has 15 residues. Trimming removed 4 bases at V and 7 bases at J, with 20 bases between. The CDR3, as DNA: TGCAGCGTTGTCGGCAGGGAACACCAGTGGAATGAGCAGTTCTTC. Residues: CSVVGREHQWNEQFF.

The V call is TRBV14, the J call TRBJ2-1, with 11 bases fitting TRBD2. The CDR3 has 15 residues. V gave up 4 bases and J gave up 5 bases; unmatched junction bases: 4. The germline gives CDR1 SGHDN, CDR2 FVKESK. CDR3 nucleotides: TGTGCCAGCAGCCTATGGGGACTAGCGGACAATGAGCAGTTCTTC. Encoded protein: CASSLWGLADNEQFF.

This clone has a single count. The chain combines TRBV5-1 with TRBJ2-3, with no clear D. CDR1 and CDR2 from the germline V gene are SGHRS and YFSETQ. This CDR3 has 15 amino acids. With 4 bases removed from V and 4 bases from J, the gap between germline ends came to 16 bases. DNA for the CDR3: TGCGCCAGCAGCCGCCTCGGGTTTATCCCAGATACGCAGTATTTT. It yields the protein CASSRLGFIPDTQYF.

The CDR3 DNA reads as TGTGCCAGCAGCTTAGATCTAGCGGTGGGGACGCAGTATTTT. The encoded protein is CASSLDLAVGTQYF. The rearrangement joins TRBV5-6 to TRBJ2-3, with TRBD2 identical over 7 bases. The CDR3 sequence is 14 residues long. With V trimmed by 2 bases and J by 9 bases, 9 bases remained unmatched. Germline values: CDR1 SGHDT, CDR2 YYEEEE.

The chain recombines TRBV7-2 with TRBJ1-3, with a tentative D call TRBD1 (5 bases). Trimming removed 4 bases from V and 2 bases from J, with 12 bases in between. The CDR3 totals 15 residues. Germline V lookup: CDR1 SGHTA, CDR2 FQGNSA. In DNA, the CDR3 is TGTGCCAGCAGCTGGAGCCAGGGTACTGGAAACACCATATATTTT. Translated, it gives CASSWSQGTGNTIYF.

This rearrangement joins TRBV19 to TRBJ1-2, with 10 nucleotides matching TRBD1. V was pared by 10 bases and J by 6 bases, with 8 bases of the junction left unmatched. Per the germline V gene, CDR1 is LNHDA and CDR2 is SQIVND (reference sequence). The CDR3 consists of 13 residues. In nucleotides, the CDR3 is TGTGCCACCTCTTGGGGGACAGGGGATGGCTACACCTTC. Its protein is CATSWGTGDGYTF.

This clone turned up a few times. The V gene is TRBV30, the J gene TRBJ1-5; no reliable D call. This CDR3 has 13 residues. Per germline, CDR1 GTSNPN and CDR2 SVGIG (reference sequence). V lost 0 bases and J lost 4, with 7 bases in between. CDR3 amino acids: CAWSVIPNQPQHF. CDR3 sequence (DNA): TGTGCCTGGAGTGTAATCCCAAATCAGCCCCAGCATTTT.

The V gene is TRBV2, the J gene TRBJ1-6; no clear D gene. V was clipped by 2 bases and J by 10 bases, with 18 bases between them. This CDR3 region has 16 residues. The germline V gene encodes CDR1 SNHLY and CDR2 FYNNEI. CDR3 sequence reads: CASSESLVTLASPLHF. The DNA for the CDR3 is TGTGCCAGCAGTGAATCCCTAGTGACTTTGGCCTCACCCCTCCACTTT.

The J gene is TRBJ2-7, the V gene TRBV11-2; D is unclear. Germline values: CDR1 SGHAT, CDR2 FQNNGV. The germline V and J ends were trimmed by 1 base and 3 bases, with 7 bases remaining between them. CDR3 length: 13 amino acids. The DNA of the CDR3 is TGTGCCAGCAGCTTAGCCGAGCTCTACGAGCAGTACTTC. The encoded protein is CASSLAELYEQYF.

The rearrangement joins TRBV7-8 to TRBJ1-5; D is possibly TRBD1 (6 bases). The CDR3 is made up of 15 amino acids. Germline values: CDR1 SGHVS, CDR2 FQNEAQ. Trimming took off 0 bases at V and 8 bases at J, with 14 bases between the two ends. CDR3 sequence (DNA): TGTGCCAGCAGCTTAGCCAGGGGCGCGGCGGAGCCCCAGCATTTT. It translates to CASSLARGAAEPQHF.

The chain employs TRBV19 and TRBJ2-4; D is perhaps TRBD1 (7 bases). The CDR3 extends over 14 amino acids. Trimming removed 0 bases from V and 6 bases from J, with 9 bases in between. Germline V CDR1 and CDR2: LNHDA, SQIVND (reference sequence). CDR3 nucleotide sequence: TGTGCCAGTAGTATAGACAGGGGGGCAAACATTCAGTACTTC. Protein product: CASSIDRGANIQYF.

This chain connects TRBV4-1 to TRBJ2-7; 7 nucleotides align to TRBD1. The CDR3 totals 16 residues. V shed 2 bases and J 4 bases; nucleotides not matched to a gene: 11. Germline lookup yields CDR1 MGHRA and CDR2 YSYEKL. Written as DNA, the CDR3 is TGCGCCAGCAGCCAAACTACCGACAGGGAACAATACGAGCAGTACTTC. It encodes CASSQTTDREQYEQYF.

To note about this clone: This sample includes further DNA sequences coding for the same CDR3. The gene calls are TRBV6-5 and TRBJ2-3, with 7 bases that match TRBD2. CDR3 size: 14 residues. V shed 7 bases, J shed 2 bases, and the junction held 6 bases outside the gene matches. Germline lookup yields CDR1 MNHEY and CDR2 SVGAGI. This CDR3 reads CASKAGRATDTQYF. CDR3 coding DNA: TGTGCCAGCAAGGCAGGGAGGGCCACAGATACGCAGTATTTT.

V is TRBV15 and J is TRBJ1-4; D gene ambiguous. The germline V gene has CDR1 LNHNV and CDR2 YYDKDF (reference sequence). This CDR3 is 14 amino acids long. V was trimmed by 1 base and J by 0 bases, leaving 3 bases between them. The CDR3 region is CATSRAATNEKLFF. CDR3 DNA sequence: TGTGCCACCAGCAGAGCCGCAACTAATGAAAAACTGTTTTTT.

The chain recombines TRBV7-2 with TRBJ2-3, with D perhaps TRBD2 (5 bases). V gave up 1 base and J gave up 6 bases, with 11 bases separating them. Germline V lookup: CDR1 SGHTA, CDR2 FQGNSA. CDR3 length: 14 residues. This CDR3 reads CASSLVRTGDTQYF. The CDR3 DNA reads TGTGCCAGCAGCTTAGTACGGACGGGGGATACGCAGTATTTT.